These 21 T cell receptor beta chains came from one sample sequenced in a study of blood T cells in healthy people across ages. Using a J-beta primer mix together with a sample-barcoded 5' primer, a second PCR was run for about 6 to 12 cycles. One entry per CDR3 protein results from TCRdb running MiXCR on the 5' RACE reads. The repertoire consists of about 1.1 million distinct CDR3 sequences, with 35% to 40% occurring once and the leading ten covering less than 15%. Material: blood. These receptors all stem from a man aged 18-30 years in good health.

The rearrangement uses TRBV20-1 and TRBJ1-1, with D possibly TRBD1 on 5 matching bases. CDR3 size: 14 residues. Germline CDR1 DFQATT, CDR2 SNEGSKA (reference sequence). V was pared by 1 base and J by 1 base, with 10 bases between. In DNA form, the CDR3 reads TGCAGTGCTAGAGGGCGGCAGGGGAACACTGAAGCTTTCTTT. Translated: CSARGRQGNTEAFF.

This clonotype was found a few times. The chain employs TRBV6-5 and TRBJ2-5, with D perhaps being TRBD1 or TRBD2 (5 bases each). Trimming took off 4 bases at V and 5 bases at J, with 14 bases between the two ends. This CDR3 comprises 14 residues. Germline V CDR1 and CDR2: MNHEY, SVGAGI. CDR3 amino acids: CASSSEQGTETQYF. CDR3 DNA sequence: TGTGCCAGCAGTTCCGAACAAGGGACGGAGACCCAGTACTTC.

This clonotype was found a few times. The gene calls are TRBV12-3 or TRBV12-4 and TRBJ2-3; D gene ambiguous. The ends were cut back, 6 bases at V and 0 bases at J, with 16 bases in the middle. This CDR3 spans 16 amino acids. The CDR3 coding sequence is TGTGCCAGCAGCTGGGCCCGCGGTGCTAGCACAGATACGCAGTATTTT. As protein: CASSWARGASTDTQYF.

This rearrangement joins TRBV5-1 to TRBJ2-1; no firm D call. Trimming took 7 bases from V and 5 from J, leaving 16 bases between them. The germline gives CDR1 SGHRS, CDR2 YFSETQ. This CDR3 spans 14 amino acids. CDR3 bases: TGCGCCAGCGCCCTAATGAACAAAAACAATGAGCAGTTCTTC. Translation: CASALMNKNNEQFF.

V usage is TRBV20-1 and J usage is TRBJ1-5; D perhaps matches TRBD1 (6 bases). Trimming shortened V by 0 bases and J by 0 bases, and 9 bases separated the two germline ends. CDR1 and CDR2 from the germline V gene are DFQATT and SNEGSKA (reference sequence). This CDR3 is 15 amino acids long. CDR3 region: CSARDYRASNQPQHF. CDR3 DNA sequence: TGCAGTGCTAGAGATTACAGGGCTAGCAATCAGCCCCAGCATTTT.

This sequence joins TRBV3-1 and TRBJ2-5; D uncertain. The J call is uncertain, as TRBJ2-7 better fits the DNA end. CDR3 length: 13 amino acids. In germline, CDR1 is LGHDT, CDR2 YNNKEL (reference sequence). The CDR3 sequence is CASSHPVSNEQYF. The CDR3 DNA follows: TGTGCCAGCAGCCACCCGGTGAGCAACGAGCAGTACTTC.

The chain has TRBV28 and TRBJ2-1; possibly TRBD1 for D (5 bases). Trimming took off 1 base at V and 4 bases at J, with 11 bases between the two ends. Per germline, CDR1 MDHEN and CDR2 SYDVKM. The CDR3 extends over 15 amino acids. CDR3 sequence (DNA): TGTGCCAGCAGTTTATTGGGGCGGTGGTACAATGAGCAGTTCTTC. It is translated as CASSLLGRWYNEQFF.

CDR3 DNA sequence: TGTGCCAGCAGCCGAGACACAGGGGGTGAGCAGTTCTTC. It specifies CASSRDTGGEQFF. The chain joins TRBV11-2 to TRBJ2-1; 8 bases are a match to TRBD1. V shed 5 bases, J shed 9 bases, and the junction held 6 bases outside the gene matches. The CDR3 is 13 amino acids. Germline lookup yields CDR1 SGHAT and CDR2 FQNNGV.

V and J are TRBV4-2 and TRBJ1-2; D perhaps matches TRBD1 (5 bases). CDR3 length: 15 amino acids. The V and J ends lost 0 bases and 4 bases respectively, with 12 bases between them. Germline lookup yields CDR1 LGHNA and CDR2 YNFKEQ. The CDR3 sequence is CASSQDDSTIYGYTF. The CDR3 nucleotides are TGTGCCAGCAGCCAAGATGACAGTACGATCTATGGCTACACCTTC.

The chain is built from TRBV4-3 and TRBJ2-4, with 8 bases fitting TRBD1. The J call may not be correct, given that the DNA end is closer to TRBJ2-7. In germline, CDR1 is LGHNA, CDR2 YSLEER. This CDR3 is 16 amino acids long. The CDR3 bases are TGCGCCAGCAGCCAAGATGCGCGAGGACAGGGCTACGAGCAGTACTTC. Translated: CASSQDARGQGYEQYF.

In the case of this clonotype: One end of the junction fails to match germline, which may point to a read error. The rearrangement uses TRBV6-6 and TRBJ1-5; 7 bases fit TRBD1. The germline CDR1 and CDR2 sequences are MNHNY and SVGAGI (reference sequence). CDR3 length equals 16 residues. The CDR3 DNA sequence: TGTGCCAGCAGTTACGGGGACAGCTACGCCAGTCAGTCCCAGCATTTT. Protein product: CASSYGDSYASQSQHF.

The rearrangement joins TRBV5-6 to TRBJ1-5; a possible D gene is TRBD1 (6 bases). The V gene lost 1 base and the J gene lost 6 bases, with 11 bases spanning the gap. Germline V gives CDR1 SGHDT, CDR2 YYEEEE. The CDR3 has 14 residues. CDR3 in amino acids: CASSLWGASQPQHF. The CDR3 nucleotides are TGTGCCAGCAGCTTGTGGGGGGCAAGTCAGCCCCAGCATTTT.

The J gene is TRBJ1-5, the V gene TRBV6-2 or TRBV6-3, with 8 bases fitting TRBD1. The V gene end was trimmed by 5 bases and the J gene end by 6 bases; junction bases not matched to a gene: 3. The CDR3 is made up of 13 amino acids. Germline V gene lookup returns CDR1 MNHEY and CDR2 SVGEGT. In DNA form, the CDR3 reads TGTGCCAGCAGTGACGACAGGGGTCAGCCCCAGCATTTT. Translation gives CASSDDRGQPQHF.

About this clonotype: A read error is possible here, since a much larger clone lies one base away. The V gene is TRBV4-3, the J gene TRBJ2-5; D possibly corresponds to TRBD2 (5 bases). The J call may be mistaken, given a closer DNA end match to TRBJ2-7. The germline CDR1 and CDR2 sequences are LGHNA and YSLEER. This CDR3 has 15 residues. CDR3 amino acids: CASSQDEAGNCEQYF. Here the CDR3 DNA reads TGCGCCAGCAGCCAAGACGAGGCCGGGAACTGCGAGCAGTACTTC.

The V gene is TRBV4-1, the J gene TRBJ2-5, with D tentatively TRBD1 (5 bases). CDR1 is MGHRA, CDR2 YSYEKL, per germline. V was shortened by 1 base and J by 5 bases, with 14 bases between the two germline ends. This CDR3 region has 15 residues. This CDR3 reads CASSQVSGRDETQYF. In DNA form, the CDR3 reads TGCGCCAGCAGCCAAGTATCCGGCAGGGATGAGACCCAGTACTTC.

The rearrangement joins TRBV5-8 to TRBJ2-7, with D perhaps matching TRBD2 (5 bases). Trimming removed 1 base from V and 4 bases from J, with 15 bases in between. The CDR3 has 15 residues. Germline assignment: CDR1 SGHTS and CDR2 YDEGEE. The CDR3 coding sequence is TGTGCCAGCAGCTTGTTTCCCCCCCCGGGGTACGAGCAGTACTTC. Its translation is CASSLFPPPGYEQYF.

The gene calls are TRBV4-3 and TRBJ1-2; unclear D gene. V was trimmed by 0 bases and J by 0 bases, leaving 8 bases between them. This CDR3 has 15 amino acids. The germline V gene has CDR1 LGHNA and CDR2 YSLEER. Written as DNA, the CDR3 is TGCGCCAGCAGCCAAGATGCAGGCTCTAACTATGGCTACACCTTC. Translating gives CASSQDAGSNYGYTF.

The chain combines TRBV5-1 with TRBJ1-1, with D maybe TRBD1 (5 bases). The germline V and J ends were trimmed by 4 bases and 1 base, with 14 bases remaining between them. The CDR3 extends over 15 amino acids. The germline V gene has CDR1 SGHRS and CDR2 YFSETQ. The CDR3 nucleotides read TGCGCCAGCAGCGGACCCCTTGGGGGGAACACTGAAGCTTTCTTT. Amino acids: CASSGPLGGNTEAFF.

A few counts support this clonotype. This chain links TRBV14 with TRBJ2-1; TRBD1 agrees at 7 bases. The ends lost 5 bases at V and 4 bases at J; junction bases unmatched: 8. The V gene's germline CDR1 is SGHDN and CDR2 FVKESK. The CDR3 totals 15 residues. The CDR3 sequence: CASSIRDSPYNEQFF. The CDR3 region has the DNA TGTGCCAGCAGCATACGGGACAGCCCATACAATGAGCAGTTCTTC.

The J gene is TRBJ1-1, the V gene TRBV5-6, with 7 bases aligning to TRBD1. The length of the CDR3 is 15 residues. With 4 bases clipped from V and 0 bases from J, the junction kept 6 bases outside the gene matches. Germline CDR1 SGHDT, CDR2 YYEEEE. The DNA of the CDR3 is TGTGCCAGCAGCGGCCGACAGGGTCTGAACACTGAAGCTTTCTTT. It is translated as CASSGRQGLNTEAFF. Drawing the rest from reference TRBV5-6 and TRBJ1-1, the complete variable domain is DAGVTQSPTHLIKTRGQQVTLRCSPKSGHDTVSWYQQALGQGPQFIFQYYEEEERQRGNFPDRFSGHQFPNYSSELNVNALLLGDSALYLCASSGRQGLNTEAFFGQGTRLTVV.

The CDR3 nucleotides are TGCGCCAGCAGCCATCCCTTCGAGGGCTACACCTTC. Its protein is CASSHPFEGYTF. This sequence joins TRBV4-1 and TRBJ1-2; D is ambiguous. With 3 bases removed from V and 8 bases from J, the gap between germline ends came to 10 bases. The CDR3 sequence is 12 residues long. Germline values: CDR1 MGHRA, CDR2 YSYEKL.